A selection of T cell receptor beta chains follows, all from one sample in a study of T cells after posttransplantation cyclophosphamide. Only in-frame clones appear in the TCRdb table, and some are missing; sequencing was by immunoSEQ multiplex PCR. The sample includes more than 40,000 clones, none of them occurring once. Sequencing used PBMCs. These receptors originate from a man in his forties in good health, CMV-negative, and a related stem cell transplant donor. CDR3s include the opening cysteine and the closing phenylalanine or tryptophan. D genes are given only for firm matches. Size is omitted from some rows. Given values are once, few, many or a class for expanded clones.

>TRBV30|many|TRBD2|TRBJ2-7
CAWSPGGDPYEQYF
TGTGCCTGGAGCCCCGGGGGGGACCCCTACGAGCAGTACTTC
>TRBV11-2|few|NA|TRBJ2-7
CASSLADYEQYF
TGTGCCAGCAGCTTAGCCGACTACGAGCAGTACTTC
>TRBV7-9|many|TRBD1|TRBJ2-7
CASSPPRDRTYEQYF
TGTGCCAGCAGCCCCCCTCGGGACAGGACGTACGAGCAGTACTTC
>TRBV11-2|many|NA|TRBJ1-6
CASSPQGGDSPLHF
TGTGCCAGCAGCCCGCAGGGTGGGGATTCACCCCTCCACTTT
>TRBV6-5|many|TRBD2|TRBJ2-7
CASSFPVGEGFYEQYF
TGTGCCAGCAGTTTCCCCGTGGGGGAGGGATTCTACGAGCAGTACTTC
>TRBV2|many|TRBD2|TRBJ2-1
CASRGVLAGGSNEQFF
TGTGCCAGCAGGGGGGTGCTAGCGGGAGGAAGCAATGAGCAGTTCTTC
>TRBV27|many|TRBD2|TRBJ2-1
CASSARLAGYNEQFF
TGTGCCAGCAGCGCGAGACTAGCGGGCTACAATGAGCAGTTCTTC
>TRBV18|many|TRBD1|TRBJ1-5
CASSPGGGAGQPQHF
TGTGCCAGCTCACCAGGAGGGGGCGCAGGGCAGCCCCAGCATTTT
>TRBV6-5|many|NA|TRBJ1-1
CASNRGAMNTEAFF
TGTGCCAGCAATCGAGGCGCTATGAACACTGAAGCTTTCTTT
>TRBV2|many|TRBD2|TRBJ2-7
CASSEGGTSGIYEQYF
TGTGCCAGCAGTGAAGGAGGGACTAGCGGGATCTACGAGCAGTACTTC
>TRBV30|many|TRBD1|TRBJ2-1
CAWSRGTGRFYNEQFF
TGTGCCTGGAGTCGCGGGACAGGGCGATTTTACAATGAGCAGTTCTTC
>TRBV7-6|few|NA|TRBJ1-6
CASSLEDSTSSPLHF
TGTGCCAGCAGCTTAGAGGACAGCACAAGCTCACCCCTCCACTTT
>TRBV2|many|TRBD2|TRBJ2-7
CASTPPLDGRSYEQYF
TGTGCCAGCACTCCTCCATTGGACGGGAGGTCCTACGAGCAGTACTTC
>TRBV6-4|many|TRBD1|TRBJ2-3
CASSARLSSQGTQYF
TGTGCCAGCAGTGCACGGTTGTCTTCACAGGGGACGCAGTATTTT
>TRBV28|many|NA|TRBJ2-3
CASSFGKSGSTDTQYF
TGTGCCAGCAGTTTTGGTAAGAGCGGGAGCACAGATACGCAGTATTTT
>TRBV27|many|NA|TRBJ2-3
CASSLVEGDTQYF
TGTGCCAGCAGTTTAGTTGAGGGAGATACGCAGTATTTT
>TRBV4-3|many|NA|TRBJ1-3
CASSQDISAGNTIYF
TGCGCCAGCAGCCAAGACATCTCTGCGGGAAACACCATATATTTT
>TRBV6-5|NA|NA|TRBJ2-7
CASTEPGLRSRQYF
TGTGCCAGCACCGAACCGGGACTCCGATCAAGGCAGTACTTC
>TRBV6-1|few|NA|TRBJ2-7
CASRSVGRGYEQYF
TGTGCCAGCAGGTCGGTTGGCAGGGGATACGAGCAGTACTTC
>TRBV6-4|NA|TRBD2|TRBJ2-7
CATLGLANSAYEQYF
TGTGCCACCCTAGGACTAGCGAATTCTGCCTACGAGCAGTACTTC
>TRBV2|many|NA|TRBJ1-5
CASSEEGGPQPQHF
TGTGCCAGCAGTGAGGAGGGAGGGCCTCAGCCCCAGCATTTT
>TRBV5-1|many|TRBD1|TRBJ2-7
CASSTPQGATYEQYF
TGCGCCAGCAGCACACCACAGGGGGCTACCTACGAGCAGTACTTC
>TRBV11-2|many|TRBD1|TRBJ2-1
CASSPGQYNEQFF
TGTGCCAGCAGCCCGGGACAGTACAATGAGCAGTTCTTC
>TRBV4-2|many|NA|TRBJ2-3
CASSPTPGTDTQYF
TGTGCCAGCAGCCCCACACCAGGGACAGATACGCAGTATTTT
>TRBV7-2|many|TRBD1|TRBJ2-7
CASSAPGTAKYEQYF
TGTGCCAGCAGCGCACCCGGGACAGCGAAATACGAGCAGTACTTC
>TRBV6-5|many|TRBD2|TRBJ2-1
CASSYSAGRAEQFF
TGTGCCAGCAGTTACTCGGCCGGGAGGGCTGAGCAGTTCTTC
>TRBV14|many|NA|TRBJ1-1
CASSQFRGFDEAFF
TGTGCCAGCAGCCAATTCCGCGGTTTTGATGAAGCTTTCTTT
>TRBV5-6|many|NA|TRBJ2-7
CASRSKTDSYEQYF
TGTGCCAGCAGGTCGAAGACAGACTCCTACGAGCAGTACTTC